This T cell receptor (beta chain) was sequenced during a study of neurological immune-mediated disorders. A single record per CDR3 protein comes from TCRdb applying MiXCR to the 5' RACE reads. The repertoire has 46,000 or so distinct CDR3 sequences, under 13% of them found once; the top ten carry 21%. Trimming removed 0 bases from V and 1 base from J; junction bases left unmatched: 8. Per the germline V gene, CDR1 is LGHNA and CDR2 is YNFKEQ. The CDR3 loop spans 18 amino acids. This clonotype was seen at least ten times. This sequence joins TRBV4-2 and TRBJ2-7; 11 bases are a match to TRBD2. The material sequenced was PBMCs. The sequence was obtained from a woman aged 40-49 years with HTLV-1-associated myelopathy (HAM/TSP). CDR3 region: CASSQDALAGGLSYEQYF. Here the CDR3 DNA reads TGTGCCAGCAGCCAAGATGCCCTAGCGGGGGGATTATCCTACGAGCAGTACTTC.